This is a list of T cell receptor beta chains from one sample in a study of blood T cell repertoires in COVID-19. Method: immunoSEQ multiplex PCR; TCRdb's copy keeps in-frame clones and lacks some. The sample lists approximately 200,000 clones; over 80% were seen once. Material for sequencing was peripheral blood. These TCRs come from a young man with COVID-19, enrolled during active disease. Each CDR3 is given without its conserved first and last residue.

J: TRBJ2-7
length: 14
V: TRBV28
CDR3: ASSLNRGRLTYEQY

J: TRBJ1-4
length: 14
V: TRBV11-2
CDR3: ASSSLRGRTNEKLF

J: TRBJ2-1
length: 11
V: TRBV7-2
CDR3: ASSPARDNEQF

J: TRBJ1-2
length: 11
V: TRBV9
CDR3: ASSGGARYGYT

J: TRBJ2-7
length: 14
V: TRBV18
CDR3: ASSAPPSRASYEQY

J: TRBJ2-1
length: 11
V: TRBV6-1
CDR3: ASSEVSRGEQF

J: TRBJ1-3
length: 14
V: TRBV9
CDR3: ASSTTPSHSGNTIY

J: TRBJ1-1
length: 14
V: TRBV13
CDR3: ASSRPGGAANGEAF

J: TRBJ2-1
length: 14
V: TRBV6-1
CDR3: ASSEGTSGRGREQF

J: TRBJ1-5
length: 13
V: TRBV19
CDR3: ASSSRQGRRRPQH

J: TRBJ2-3
length: 10
V: TRBV2
CDR3: ASSASTDTQY

J: TRBJ2-7
length: 13
V: TRBV28
CDR3: ASSLDRGPPYEQY

J: TRBJ1-2
length: 12
V: TRBV7-2
CDR3: ASSPGGEWSGYT

J: TRBJ2-3
length: 11
V: TRBV12-3/TRBV12-4
CDR3: ASSRREADTQY

J: TRBJ2-1
length: 13
V: TRBV11-2
CDR3: ASSPTGGSYNEQF

J: TRBJ1-3
length: 13
V: TRBV4-3
CDR3: ASSQAGTSGNTIY

J: TRBJ2-2
length: 12
V: TRBV6-5
CDR3: ASSHVQGAGELF

J: TRBJ2-3
length: 18
V: TRBV4-2
CDR3: ASSQVAGLAGVPNTDTQY

J: TRBJ2-7
length: 12
V: TRBV20-1
CDR3: SASHPGNAYEQY

J: TRBJ1-5
length: 11
V: TRBV6-5
CDR3: ASNIDRGQPQH

J: TRBJ1-2
length: 14
V: TRBV3-1/TRBV3-2
CDR3: ASSQRGATSNYGYT

J: TRBJ1-1
length: 13
V: TRBV11-2
CDR3: ASSLGRGLGTEAF

J: TRBJ1-2
length: 11
V: TRBV10-3
CDR3: ASRSPANYGYT

J: TRBJ2-3
length: 12
V: TRBV2
CDR3: ASSEDRVPDTQY

J: TRBJ2-7
length: 11
V: TRBV19
CDR3: ASSIERDYEQY

J: TRBJ2-2
length: 13
V: TRBV4-3
CDR3: ASSPRTAPTGELF

J: TRBJ2-3
length: 14
V: TRBV28
CDR3: ASSPATSGSLDTQY

J: TRBJ1-5
length: 11
V: TRBV2
CDR3: ASSERDNQPQH

J: TRBJ1-2
length: 11
V: TRBV28
CDR3: ASSFEGGKGYT

J: TRBJ1-5
length: 11
V: TRBV5-5
CDR3: ASSLRGSQPQH

J: TRBJ2-7
length: 15
V: TRBV6-2/TRBV6-3
CDR3: ASSYSAPKWDKNEQY